This entry concerns a single TCR beta chain. This clonotype was counted many times. Its antigen is not yet known. No much larger clone is present one base from it, and per-base qualities are unavailable. These data are taken from a study of T cells in Graves' hyperthyroidism and ophthalmopathy (dated by TCRdb to the late 2010s). Background on the whole study: Peripheral blood was sampled at the time of initial diagnosis, prior to any treatment. Following sampling, methimazole starting at 30 mg daily was given to hyperthyroidism patients, and high-dose intravenous methylprednisolone was given to ophthalmopathy patients. A discovery cohort of roughly 96 patients, roughly 40 with Graves' ophthalmopathy and approximately 60 with stable Graves' hyperthyroidism, was used to find distinguishing TCR V-J signatures. TCR Vbeta CDR3 sequencing of roughly 140 peripheral blood samples (under 45 ophthalmopathy, about 75 hyperthyroidism and roughly 17 progressor patients) is reported in the paper. The study also compared thyroid tissue and blood T-cell repertoires from 5 to 7 Graves' hyperthyroidism patients. An independent validation cohort of 18 to 20 hyperthyroidism patients and about 15 patients who later progressed to ophthalmopathy tested prospective prediction of ophthalmopathy. The approximately 95 discovery patients were divided at random into training and test sets in a 7:3 ratio. Broad study findings and their caveats: In cross-validation, a model built on a 13 V-J signature told ophthalmopathy apart from stable hyperthyroidism with under 90% sensitivity and 81% to 82% specificity, and in testing the same model reached 80%/75%. No statistical method was used to fix the sample size in advance, and group allocation was not hidden from the investigators. Most expanded thyroid clonotypes (frequency above 0.001) were also detected in blood, suggesting blood repertoires may reflect thyroid immune responses. In validation, the model predicted progression to ophthalmopathy with approximately 71% sensitivity and approximately 78% specificity, a median of about six months before onset.

In the ophthalmopathy patients, disease was moderately to severely active, with a Clinical Activity Score of 3 or more, a NOSPECS grade of 4 or more, and a duration of less than 3 months. Patients with uncontrolled infections, other autoimmune diseases, pregnancy or lactation were excluded. Clinical symptoms, serum thyroxine and TRAb, thyroid ultrasound, and orbital computed tomography formed the basis for the diagnoses. PBMCs were isolated from around 10 ml of fresh peripheral blood by Ficoll-Paque density gradient centrifugation. Total RNA was extracted with Trizol reagent, and quality was checked on an Agilent 2100 Bioanalyzer. Reading from cysteine to phenylalanine, the CDR3 counts 17 amino acids. The CDR3 DNA has 51 bases and is translated from base 1. CDR1 and CDR2 are drawn from the germline V gene (reference sequence): LNHDA, SQIVND. V loses 10 bases, J loses 0 bases, and the germline ends lie 24 bases apart.

The TCR beta CDR3 regions were amplified from the RNA transcripts. A first-round RT-PCR of the TCR CDR3 used the HTBI primer set with the Qiagen OneStep RT-PCR kit. The libraries were constructed in a second round of multiplex PCR and then size-selected and purified. Sequencing of the libraries was done on an Illumina HiSeq2000 using paired-end 100 bp reads. Per the source publication's procedure: SOAPnuke was used to process the raw data, removing reads that contained adapters or uncalled bases, had a mean Phred below 15, or lacked an exact match to the constant primer or identifier. High-quality paired reads were merged using COPE v1.2.5, and each unique nucleotide sequence was defined as a clonotype. MiTCR v1.1 was used to align the clonotypes against IMGT TRBV, TRBD and TRBJ reference segments. The analysis included only V-J combinations with a frequency above 0.0001, which together covered around 99% of the repertoires. A TCS score was defined as the ratio of F50 (clonal expansion) to E x V (chaos), with BLOSUM62-based TCRdist applied between CDR3 peptides within each V-J. Welch's t-statistics and random forest reduced several hundred V-J features to about 12, which were used in a naive Bayes classifier (R e1071). TCRdb trimmed the raw reads at Q25, called clones with MiXCR and kept productive beta chains. Rows merge per CDR3 protein into single entries with the most common DNA and genes. What appears here as the V and J calls and clone size reflects TCRdb's work, not the paper's. The sample has hundreds of thousands of distinct CDR3 sequences on record, approximately 16% of them singletons. The ten largest clones capture approximately 30% of the sample.

The receptor was isolated from a woman between 18 and 30 years old with Graves' ophthalmopathy. Rearrangement joined TRBV19 to TRBJ1-2; a tentative D call is TRBD1 (6 bases match). Sequencing input: blood. DNA sequence: TGTGCCACCCAGGGGCAGGCGGCTACCCAAGCTAACTATGGCTACACCTTC. It codes for CATQGQAATQANYGYTF. This CDR3, with the reference TRBV19 and TRBJ1-2 proteins standing in past its ends, gives the full variable domain DGGITQSPKYLFRKEGQNVTLSCEQNLNHDAMYWYRQDPGQGLRLIYYSQIVNDFQKGDIAEGYSVSREKKESFPLTVTSAQKNPTAFYLCATQGQAATQANYGYTFGSGTRLTVV.